This T cell receptor beta chain was captured in a study of blood T cell repertoires in COVID-19. As for the study in general: COVID-19 samples, acute and convalescent, were from the United States, Italy and Spain.

Unmatched junction bases numbered 5, after V lost 7 bases and J lost 1 base. Looked up from germline, CDR1 is SGHTS and CDR2 is YDEGEE. The CDR3 is 15 residues long. The repertoire was sequenced with immunoSEQ multiplex PCR; TCRdb's copy has only in-frame clones and lacks some. Altogether about 150,000 clones are present, roughly 80% being singletons, with the ten largest covering just over 0.55%. The clonotype comes from a man between 60 and 75 years old with acute or convalescent COVID-19. V gene TRBV5-8 combines with J gene TRBJ2-3, with 11 bases lining up with TRBD1. Sequenced input: peripheral blood. CDR3 protein: CASGTGGQGTDTQYF. The CDR3 nucleotides are TGTGCCAGCGGGACAGGGGGGCAAGGCACAGATACGCAGTATTTT.